This T cell receptor beta chain was observed in a study of blood T cell repertoires in COVID-19. The CDR3 extends over 16 amino acids. Profiled with immunoSEQ multiplex PCR; TCRdb holds only in-frame clones, not every one. The sample records about 190,000 clones, approximately 79% being singletons. This TCR was sampled from a woman aged 55-70 years with acute COVID-19. Sequencing input: PBMCs or T cells enriched from blood (not recorded which). This sequence joins TRBV1 and TRBJ2-5; the DNA was not used to check the table's D call, TRBD1. TRBV1 is a known pseudogene. CDR3 DNA: TGCACCAGCAGCCCGATGAGGACAGGGACACAAGAGACCCAGTACTTC. Translation gives CTSSPMRTGTQETQYF.